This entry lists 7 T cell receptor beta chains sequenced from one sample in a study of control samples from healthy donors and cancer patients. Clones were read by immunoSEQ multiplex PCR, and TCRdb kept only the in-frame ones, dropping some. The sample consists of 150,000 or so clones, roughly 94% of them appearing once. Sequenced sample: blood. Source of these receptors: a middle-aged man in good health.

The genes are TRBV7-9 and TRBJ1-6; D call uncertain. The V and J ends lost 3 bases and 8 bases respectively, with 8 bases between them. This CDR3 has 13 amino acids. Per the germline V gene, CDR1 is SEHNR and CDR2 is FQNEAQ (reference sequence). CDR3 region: CASSFRGYSPLHF. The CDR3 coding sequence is TGTGCCAGCAGCTTTCGGGGATATTCACCCCTCCACTTT. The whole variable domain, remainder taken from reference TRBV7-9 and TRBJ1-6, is DTGVSQNPRHKITKRGQNVTFRCDPISEHNRLYWYRQTLGQGPEFLTYFQNEAQLEKSRLLSDRFSAERPKGSFSTLEIQRTEQGDSAMYLCASSFRGYSPLHFGNGTRLTVT.

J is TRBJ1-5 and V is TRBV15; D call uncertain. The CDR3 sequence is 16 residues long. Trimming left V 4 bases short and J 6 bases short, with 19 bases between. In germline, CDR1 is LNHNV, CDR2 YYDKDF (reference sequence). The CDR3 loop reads CATSTLAGEAGQPQHF. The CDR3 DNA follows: TGTGCCACCAGCACCCTAGCCGGGGAAGCGGGTCAGCCCCAGCATTTT.

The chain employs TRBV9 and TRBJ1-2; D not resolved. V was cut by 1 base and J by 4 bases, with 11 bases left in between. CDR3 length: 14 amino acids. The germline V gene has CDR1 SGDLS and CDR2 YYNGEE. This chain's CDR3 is CASSVRQDGYGYTF. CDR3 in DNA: TGTGCCAGCAGCGTAAGGCAGGATGGCTATGGCTACACCTTC.

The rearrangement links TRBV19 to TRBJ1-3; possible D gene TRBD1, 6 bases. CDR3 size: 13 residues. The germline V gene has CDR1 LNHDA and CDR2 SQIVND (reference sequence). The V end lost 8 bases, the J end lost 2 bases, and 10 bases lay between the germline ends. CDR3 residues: CASEDRTGNTIYF. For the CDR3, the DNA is TGTGCCAGTGAAGACAGGACTGGAAACACCATATATTTT. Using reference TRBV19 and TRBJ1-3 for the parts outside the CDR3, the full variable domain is DGGITQSPKYLFRKEGQNVTLSCEQNLNHDAMYWYRQDPGQGLRLIYYSQIVNDFQKGDIAEGYSVSREKKESFPLTVTSAQKNPTAFYLCASEDRTGNTIYFGEGSWLTVV.

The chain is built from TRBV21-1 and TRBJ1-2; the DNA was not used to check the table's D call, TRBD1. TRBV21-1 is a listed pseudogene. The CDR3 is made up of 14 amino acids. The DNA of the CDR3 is TGTGCCAGCAGCGTCGGGACAGCTATCTATGGCTACACCTTC. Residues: CASSVGTAIYGYTF.

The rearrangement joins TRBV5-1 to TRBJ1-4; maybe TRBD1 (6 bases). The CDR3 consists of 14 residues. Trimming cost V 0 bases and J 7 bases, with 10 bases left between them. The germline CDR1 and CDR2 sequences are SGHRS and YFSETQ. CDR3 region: CASSLEGEGEKLFF. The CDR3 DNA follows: TGCGCCAGCAGCTTGGAGGGGGAGGGTGAAAAACTGTTTTTT.

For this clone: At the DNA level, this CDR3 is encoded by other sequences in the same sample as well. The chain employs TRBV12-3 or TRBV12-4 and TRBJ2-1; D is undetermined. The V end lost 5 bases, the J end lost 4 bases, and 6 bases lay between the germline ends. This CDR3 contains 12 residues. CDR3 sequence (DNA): TGTGCCAGCAGTCCTCTATACAATGAGCAGTTCTTC. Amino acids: CASSPLYNEQFF.